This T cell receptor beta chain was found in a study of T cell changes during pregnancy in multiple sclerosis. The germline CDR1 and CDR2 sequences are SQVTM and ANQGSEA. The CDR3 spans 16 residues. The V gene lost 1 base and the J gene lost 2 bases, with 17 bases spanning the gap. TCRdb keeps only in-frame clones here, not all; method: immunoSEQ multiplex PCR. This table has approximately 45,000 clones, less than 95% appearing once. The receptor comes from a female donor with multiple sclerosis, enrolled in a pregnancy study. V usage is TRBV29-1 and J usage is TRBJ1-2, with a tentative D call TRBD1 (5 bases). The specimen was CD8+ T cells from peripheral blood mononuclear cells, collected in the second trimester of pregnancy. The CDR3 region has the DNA TGCAGCGTTGAAGGCCTCCACGGGGGAGCAAACTATGGCTACACCTTC. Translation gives CSVEGLHGGANYGYTF.